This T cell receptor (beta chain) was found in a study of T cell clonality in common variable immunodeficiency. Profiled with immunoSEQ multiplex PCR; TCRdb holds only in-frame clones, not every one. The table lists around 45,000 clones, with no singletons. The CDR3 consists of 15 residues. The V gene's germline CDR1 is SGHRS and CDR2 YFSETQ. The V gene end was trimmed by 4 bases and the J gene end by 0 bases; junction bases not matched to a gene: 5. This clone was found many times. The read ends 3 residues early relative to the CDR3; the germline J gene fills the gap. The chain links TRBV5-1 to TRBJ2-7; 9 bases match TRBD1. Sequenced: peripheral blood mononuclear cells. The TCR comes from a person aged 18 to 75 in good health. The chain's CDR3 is CASSRDRESSYEQYF. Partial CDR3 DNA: TGCGCCAGCAGCCGGGACAGGGAGAGCTCCTACGAG.